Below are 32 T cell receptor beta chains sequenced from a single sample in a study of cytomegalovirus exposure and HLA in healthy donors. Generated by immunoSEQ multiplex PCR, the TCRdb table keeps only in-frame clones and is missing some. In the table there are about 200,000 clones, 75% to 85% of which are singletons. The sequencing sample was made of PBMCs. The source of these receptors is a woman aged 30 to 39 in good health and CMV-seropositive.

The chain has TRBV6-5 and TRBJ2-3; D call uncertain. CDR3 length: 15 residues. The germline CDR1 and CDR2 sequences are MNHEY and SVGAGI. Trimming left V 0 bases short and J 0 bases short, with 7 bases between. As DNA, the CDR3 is TGTGCCAGCAGTTACTCGATTGAGAGCACAGATACGCAGTATTTT. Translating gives CASSYSIESTDTQYF.

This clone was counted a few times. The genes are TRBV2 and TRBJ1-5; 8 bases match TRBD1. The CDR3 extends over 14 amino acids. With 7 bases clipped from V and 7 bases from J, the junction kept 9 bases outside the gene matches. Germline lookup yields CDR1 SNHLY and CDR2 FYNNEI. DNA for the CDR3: TGTGCCAGCACACTCCAGGACAGGGACCAGCCCCAGCATTTT. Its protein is CASTLQDRDQPQHF.

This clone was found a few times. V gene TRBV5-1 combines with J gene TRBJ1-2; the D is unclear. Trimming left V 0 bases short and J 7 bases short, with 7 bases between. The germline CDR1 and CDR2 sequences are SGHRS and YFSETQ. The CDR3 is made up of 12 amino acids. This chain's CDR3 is CASSLEPPGYTF. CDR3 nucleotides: TGCGCCAGCAGCTTGGAGCCCCCTGGCTACACCTTC.

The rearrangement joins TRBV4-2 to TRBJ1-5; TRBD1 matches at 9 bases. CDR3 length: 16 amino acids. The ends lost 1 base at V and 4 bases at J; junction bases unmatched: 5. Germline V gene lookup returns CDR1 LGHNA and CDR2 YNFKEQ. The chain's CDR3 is CASSQVGTGINQPQHF. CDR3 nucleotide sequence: TGTGCCAGCAGCCAAGTTGGGACAGGGATAAATCAGCCCCAGCATTTT.

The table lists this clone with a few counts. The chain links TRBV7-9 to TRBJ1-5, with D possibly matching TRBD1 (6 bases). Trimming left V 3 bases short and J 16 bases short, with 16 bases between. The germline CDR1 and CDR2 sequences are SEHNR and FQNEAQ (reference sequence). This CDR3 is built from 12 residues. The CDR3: CASSLTGTLLHF. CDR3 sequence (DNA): TGTGCCAGCAGCTTGACCGGGACACTACTTCATTTT.

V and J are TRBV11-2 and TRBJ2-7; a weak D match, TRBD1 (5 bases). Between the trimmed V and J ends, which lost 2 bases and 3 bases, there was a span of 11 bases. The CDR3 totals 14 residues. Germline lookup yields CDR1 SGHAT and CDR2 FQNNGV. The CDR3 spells CASSLSEGVYEQYF. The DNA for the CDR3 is TGTGCCAGCAGCTTAAGTGAAGGGGTCTACGAGCAGTACTTC.

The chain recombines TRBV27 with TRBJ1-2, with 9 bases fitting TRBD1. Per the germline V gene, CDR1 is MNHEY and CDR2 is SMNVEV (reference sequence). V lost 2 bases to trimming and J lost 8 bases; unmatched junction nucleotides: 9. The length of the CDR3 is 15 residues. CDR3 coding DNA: TGTGCCAGCAGTTTAAGCCCACAGGGGGCGCGGGGCTACACCTTC. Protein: CASSLSPQGARGYTF.

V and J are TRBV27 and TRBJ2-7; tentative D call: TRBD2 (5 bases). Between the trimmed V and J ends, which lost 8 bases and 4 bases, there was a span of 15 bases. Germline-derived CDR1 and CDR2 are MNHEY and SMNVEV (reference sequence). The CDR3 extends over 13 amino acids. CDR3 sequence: CASGGSLGYEQYF. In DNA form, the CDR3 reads TGTGCCAGCGGTGGGAGTCTGGGATACGAGCAGTACTTC.

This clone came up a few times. CDR3 nucleotide sequence: TGTGCCAGCAGCGTAGGTGGAGGGCGCACTGAAGCTTTCTTT. Its translation: CASSVGGGRTEAFF. The chain is built from TRBV9 and TRBJ1-1; D unresolved. Germline values: CDR1 SGDLS, CDR2 YYNGEE. The V end lost 0 bases, the J end lost 4 bases, and 10 bases lay between the germline ends. The CDR3 is 14 residues long.

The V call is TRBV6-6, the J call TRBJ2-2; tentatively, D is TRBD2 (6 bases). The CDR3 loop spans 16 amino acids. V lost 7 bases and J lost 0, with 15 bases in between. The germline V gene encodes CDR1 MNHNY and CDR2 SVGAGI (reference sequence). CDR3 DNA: TGTGCCAGCACCTACAGTCTAGCGCCGAACACCGGGGAGCTGTTTTTT. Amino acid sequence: CASTYSLAPNTGELFF.

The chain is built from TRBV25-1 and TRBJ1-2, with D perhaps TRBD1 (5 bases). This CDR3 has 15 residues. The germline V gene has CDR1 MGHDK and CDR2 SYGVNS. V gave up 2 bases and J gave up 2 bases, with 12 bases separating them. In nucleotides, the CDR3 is TGTGCCAGCAGTGAACCGGGGGGTACGAACTATGGCTACACCTTC. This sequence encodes CASSEPGGTNYGYTF.

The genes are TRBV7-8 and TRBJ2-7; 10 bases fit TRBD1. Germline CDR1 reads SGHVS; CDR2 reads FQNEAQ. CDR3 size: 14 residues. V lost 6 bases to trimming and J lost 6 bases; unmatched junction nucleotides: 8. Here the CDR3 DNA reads TGTGCCAGCAGAACCGGGACAGGGGAAGGCGAGCAGTACTTC. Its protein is CASRTGTGEGEQYF. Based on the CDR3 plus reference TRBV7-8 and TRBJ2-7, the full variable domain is GAGVSQSPRYKVAKRGQDVALRCDPISGHVSLFWYQQALGQGPEFLTYFQNEAQLDKSGLPSDRFFAERPEGSVSTLKIQRTQQEDSAVYLCASRTGTGEGEQYFGPGTRLTVT.

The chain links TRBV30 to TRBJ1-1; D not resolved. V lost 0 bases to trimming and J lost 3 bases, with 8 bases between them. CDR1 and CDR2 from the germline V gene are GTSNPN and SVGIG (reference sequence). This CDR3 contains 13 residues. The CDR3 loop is CAWSVALDTEAFF. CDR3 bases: TGTGCCTGGAGTGTAGCGTTGGACACTGAAGCTTTCTTT.

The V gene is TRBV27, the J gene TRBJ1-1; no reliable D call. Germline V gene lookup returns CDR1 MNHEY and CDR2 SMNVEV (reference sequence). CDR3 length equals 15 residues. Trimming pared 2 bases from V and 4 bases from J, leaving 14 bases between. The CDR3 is CASSLSSERGTEAFF. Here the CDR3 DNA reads TGTGCCAGCAGTTTAAGTTCTGAACGGGGCACTGAAGCTTTCTTT.

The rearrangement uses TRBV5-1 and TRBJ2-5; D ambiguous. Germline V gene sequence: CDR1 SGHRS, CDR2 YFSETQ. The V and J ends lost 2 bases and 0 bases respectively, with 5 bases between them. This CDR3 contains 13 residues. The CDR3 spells CASSLTDQETQYF. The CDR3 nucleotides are TGCGCCAGCAGCTTAACGGACCAAGAGACCCAGTACTTC.

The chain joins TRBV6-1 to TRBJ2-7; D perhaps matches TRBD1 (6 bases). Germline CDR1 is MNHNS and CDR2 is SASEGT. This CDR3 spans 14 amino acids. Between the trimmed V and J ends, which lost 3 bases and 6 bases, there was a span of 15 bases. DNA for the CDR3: TGTGCCAGCAGTGATTGGGGGACATCGGTCGAGCAGTACTTC. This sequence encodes CASSDWGTSVEQYF.

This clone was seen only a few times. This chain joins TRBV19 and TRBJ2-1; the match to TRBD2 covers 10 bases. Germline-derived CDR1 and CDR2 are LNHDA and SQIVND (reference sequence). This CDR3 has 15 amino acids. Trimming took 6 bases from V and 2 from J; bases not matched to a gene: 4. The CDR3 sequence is CASSDSGRPYNEQFF. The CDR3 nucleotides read TGTGCCAGTAGCGATAGCGGGAGGCCCTACAATGAGCAGTTCTTC.

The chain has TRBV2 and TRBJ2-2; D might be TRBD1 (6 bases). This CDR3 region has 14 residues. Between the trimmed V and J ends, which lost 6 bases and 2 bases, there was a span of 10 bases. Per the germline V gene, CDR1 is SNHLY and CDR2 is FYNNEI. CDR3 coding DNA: TGTGCCAGCAGAACAGGGAGAAACACCGGGGAGCTGTTTTTT. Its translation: CASRTGRNTGELFF.

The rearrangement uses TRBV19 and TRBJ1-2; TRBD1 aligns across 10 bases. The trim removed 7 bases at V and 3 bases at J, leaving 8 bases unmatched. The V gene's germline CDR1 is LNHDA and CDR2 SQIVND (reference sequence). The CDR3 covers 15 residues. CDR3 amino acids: CASIGTGAPYYGYTF. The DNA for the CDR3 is TGTGCCAGTATTGGGACAGGGGCCCCCTACTATGGCTACACCTTC.

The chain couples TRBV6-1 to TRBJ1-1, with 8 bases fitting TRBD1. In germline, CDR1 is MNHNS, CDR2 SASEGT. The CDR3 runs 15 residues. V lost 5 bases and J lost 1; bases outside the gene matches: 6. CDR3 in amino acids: CASSNLGTGNTEAFF. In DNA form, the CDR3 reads TGTGCCAGCAGTAACCTCGGGACAGGGAACACTGAAGCTTTCTTT.

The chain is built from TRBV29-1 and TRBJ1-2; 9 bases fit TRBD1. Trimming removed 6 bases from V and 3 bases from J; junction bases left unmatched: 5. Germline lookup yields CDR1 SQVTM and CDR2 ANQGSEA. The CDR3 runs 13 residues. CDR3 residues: CSVGQGIDYGYTF. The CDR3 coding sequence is TGCAGCGTGGGACAGGGCATCGACTATGGCTACACCTTC.

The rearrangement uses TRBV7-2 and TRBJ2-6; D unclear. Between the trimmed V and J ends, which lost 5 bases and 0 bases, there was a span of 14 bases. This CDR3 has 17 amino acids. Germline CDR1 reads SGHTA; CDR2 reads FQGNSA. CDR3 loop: CASSPSHRVSGANVLTF. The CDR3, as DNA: TGTGCCAGCAGCCCCTCGCATAGAGTCTCTGGGGCCAACGTCCTGACTTTC.

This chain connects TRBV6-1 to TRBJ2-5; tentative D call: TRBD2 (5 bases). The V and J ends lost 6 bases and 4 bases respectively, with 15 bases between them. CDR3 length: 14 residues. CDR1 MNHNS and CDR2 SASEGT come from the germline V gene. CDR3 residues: CASREGVLPETQYF. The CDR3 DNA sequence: TGTGCCAGCAGAGAGGGAGTCCTCCCAGAGACCCAGTACTTC.

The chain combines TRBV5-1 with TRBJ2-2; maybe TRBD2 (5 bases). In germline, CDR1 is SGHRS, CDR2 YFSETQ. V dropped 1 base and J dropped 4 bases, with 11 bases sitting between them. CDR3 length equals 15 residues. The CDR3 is CASSLRRDSTGELFF. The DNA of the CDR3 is TGCGCCAGCAGCTTGAGACGGGATAGCACCGGGGAGCTGTTTTTT.

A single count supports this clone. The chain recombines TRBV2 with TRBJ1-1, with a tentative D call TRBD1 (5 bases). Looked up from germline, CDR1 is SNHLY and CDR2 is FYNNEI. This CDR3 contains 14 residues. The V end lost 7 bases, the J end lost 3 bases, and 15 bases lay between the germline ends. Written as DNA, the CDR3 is TGTGCCAGCAATGGAGGGGTCGCGGACACTGAAGCTTTCTTT. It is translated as CASNGGVADTEAFF. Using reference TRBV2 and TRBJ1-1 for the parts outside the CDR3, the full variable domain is EPEVTQTPSHQVTQMGQEVILRCVPISNHLYFYWYRQILGQKVEFLVSFYNNEISEKSEIFDDQFSVERPDGSNFTLKIRSTKLEDSAMYFCASNGGVADTEAFFGQGTRLTVV.

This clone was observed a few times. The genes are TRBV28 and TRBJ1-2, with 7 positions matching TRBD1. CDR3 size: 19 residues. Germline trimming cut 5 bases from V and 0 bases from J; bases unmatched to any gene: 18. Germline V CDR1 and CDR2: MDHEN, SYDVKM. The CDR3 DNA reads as TGTGCCAGCAGTCCCAATAGAGGACAGGCGCATTCCTCTAACTATGGCTACACCTTC. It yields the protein CASSPNRGQAHSSNYGYTF.

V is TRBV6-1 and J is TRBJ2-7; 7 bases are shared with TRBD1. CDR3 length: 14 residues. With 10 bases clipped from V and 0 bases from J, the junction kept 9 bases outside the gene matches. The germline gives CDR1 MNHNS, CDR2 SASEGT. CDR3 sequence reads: CATLPDRASYEQYF. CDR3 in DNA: TGTGCCACCCTACCCGACAGGGCCTCCTACGAGCAGTACTTC.

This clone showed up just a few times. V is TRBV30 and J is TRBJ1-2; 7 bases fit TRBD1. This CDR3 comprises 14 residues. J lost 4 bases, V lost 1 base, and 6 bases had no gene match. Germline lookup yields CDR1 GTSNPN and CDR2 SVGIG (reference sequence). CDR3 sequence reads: CAWSDPGTVYGYTF. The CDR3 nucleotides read TGTGCCTGGAGTGACCCCGGGACAGTCTATGGCTACACCTTC. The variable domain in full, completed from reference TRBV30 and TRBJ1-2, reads SQTIHQWPATLVQPVGSPLSLECTVEGTSNPNLYWYRQAAGRGLQLLFYSVGIGQISSEVPQNLSASRPQDRQFILSSKKLLLSDSGFYLCAWSDPGTVYGYTFGSGTRLTVV.

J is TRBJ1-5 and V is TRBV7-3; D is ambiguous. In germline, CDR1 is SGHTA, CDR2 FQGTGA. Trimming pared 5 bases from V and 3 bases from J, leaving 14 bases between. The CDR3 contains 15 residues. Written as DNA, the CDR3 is TGTGCCAGCAGCCCCAGTGGAGGAGTCAATCAGCCCCAGCATTTT. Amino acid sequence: CASSPSGGVNQPQHF.

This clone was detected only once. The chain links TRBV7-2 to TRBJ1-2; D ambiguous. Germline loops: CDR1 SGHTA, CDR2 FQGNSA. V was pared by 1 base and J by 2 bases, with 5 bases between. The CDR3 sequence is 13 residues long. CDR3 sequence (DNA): TGTGCCAGCAGCTTAGGACACAACTATGGCTACACCTTC. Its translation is CASSLGHNYGYTF.

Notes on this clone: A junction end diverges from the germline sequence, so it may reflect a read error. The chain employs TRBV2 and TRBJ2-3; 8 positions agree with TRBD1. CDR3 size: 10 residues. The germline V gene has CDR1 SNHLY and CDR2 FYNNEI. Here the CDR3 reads CASRQPGQDF. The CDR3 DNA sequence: TGTGCCAGCAGGCAACCGGGACAGGATTTT.

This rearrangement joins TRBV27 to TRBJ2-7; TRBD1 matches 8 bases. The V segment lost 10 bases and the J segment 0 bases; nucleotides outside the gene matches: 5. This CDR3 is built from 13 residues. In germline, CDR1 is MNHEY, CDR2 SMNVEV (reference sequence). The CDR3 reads CATRQGPSYEQYF. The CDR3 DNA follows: TGTGCCACCCGACAGGGGCCCTCCTACGAGCAGTACTTC.